These 30 T cell receptor beta chains were sequenced from one sample in a study of Ad26.COV2.S vaccination and SARS-CoV-2 variants (dated by TCRdb to about 2021). The treatment or condition label, read with the paper, signifies: around 19 received Ad26.COV2.S at low or high dose, single or two shots; about 5 received placebo; per-sample allocation not given. Repertoires of vaccine and placebo recipients were sequenced from samples taken on day 63 after the first injection. Libraries came from the immunoSEQ multiplex PCR assay. TCRdb limited this immuneACCESS table to in-frame rearrangements with V and J called. A share of clones is missing; checked studies link under half to unresolved V genes, and the rest is unexplained. A total of hundreds of thousands of clones appear in this sample, about 89% of them only once. The ten biggest clones cover over 1.3% of the sample. The material sequenced was peripheral blood, taken in a trial of Ad26.COV2.S vaccine versus placebo. Receptors originate from a person aged 18-65 years who received the Ad26.COV2.S COVID-19 vaccine or a placebo.

Note on this clone: Other nucleotide sequences from this sample produce the same CDR3. The CDR3 here is CASSYSQYNEQFF. The CDR3 bases are TGTGCCAGCAGTTACAGCCAGTACAATGAGCAGTTCTTC. This chain joins TRBV6-6 and TRBJ2-1, with unresolved D. V was shortened by 2 bases and J by 4 bases, with 6 bases between the two germline ends. The length of the CDR3 is 13 residues. Germline CDR1 is MNHNY and CDR2 is SVGAGI (reference sequence).

The chain carries TRBV7-2 and TRBJ2-7, with 11 positions matching TRBD1. V was pared by 0 bases and J by 4 bases, with 2 bases of the junction left unmatched. This CDR3 spans 15 amino acids. CDR1 and CDR2 from the germline V gene are SGHTA and FQGNSA. In nucleotides, the CDR3 is TGTGCCAGCAGCTTAGCTGGACAGGGGGCTTACGAGCAGTACTTC. Protein product: CASSLAGQGAYEQYF.

The rearrangement uses TRBV15 and TRBJ1-3; D not certain. Between the trimmed V and J ends, which lost 0 bases and 3 bases, there was a span of 3 bases. The germline V gene has CDR1 LNHNV and CDR2 YYDKDF (reference sequence). This CDR3 contains 13 residues. The CDR3 region is CATSRDHGNTIYF. In DNA form, the CDR3 reads TGTGCCACCAGCAGAGATCATGGAAACACCATATATTTT.

V and J are TRBV5-5 and TRBJ2-7; no reliable D call. Trimming left V 3 bases short and J 6 bases short, with 7 bases between. This CDR3 contains 11 residues. Germline V CDR1 and CDR2: SGHKS, YYEKEE (reference sequence). The CDR3 spells CASSWALEQYF. DNA of the CDR3: TGTGCCAGCAGCTGGGCCCTCGAGCAGTACTTC.

The sample holds one count of this clone. The chain recombines TRBV5-8 with TRBJ1-5, with 7 bases identical to TRBD1. The V gene's germline CDR1 is SGHTS and CDR2 YDEGEE. V lost 1 base and J lost 0; bases outside the gene matches: 7. The CDR3 is 17 residues long. CDR3 sequence (DNA): TGTGCCAGCAGCTTGAACAGGGGCACGTATAGCAATCAGCCCCAGCATTTT. Amino acid sequence: CASSLNRGTYSNQPQHF.

J is TRBJ1-1 and V is TRBV4-1; D unresolved. The CDR3 covers 14 residues. The V gene's germline CDR1 is MGHRA and CDR2 YSYEKL. The V end lost 3 bases, the J end lost 1 base, and 9 bases lay between the germline ends. The CDR3 nucleotides are TGCGCCAGCAGCCACCTGGTCGGGAACACTGAAGCTTTCTTT. It specifies CASSHLVGNTEAFF.

The genes are TRBV10-2 and TRBJ1-1; unclear D gene. This CDR3 spans 11 amino acids. CDR1 is WSHSY and CDR2 is SAAADI in the germline V gene. V was cut by 7 bases and J by 2 bases, with 5 bases left in between. The CDR3 region is CASTGNTEAFF. For the CDR3, the DNA is TGCGCCAGCACTGGTAACACTGAAGCTTTCTTT.

The chain is built from TRBV3-1 (or the pseudogene TRBV3-2) and TRBJ2-7, with a weak D call TRBD1 (6 bases). V lost 4 bases to trimming and J lost 2 bases, with 12 bases between them. The CDR3 contains 14 residues. Germline CDR1 is LGHDT and CDR2 is YNNKEL (reference sequence). This chain's CDR3 is CASSRDTITYEQYF. The DNA of the CDR3 is TGTGCCAGCAGCCGGGACACAATAACCTACGAGCAGTACTTC.

V usage is TRBV2 and J usage is TRBJ2-1; 8 nucleotides line up with TRBD1. The CDR3 sequence is 16 residues long. With 5 bases clipped from V and 1 base from J, the junction kept 7 bases outside the gene matches. Germline V gene data show CDR1 as SNHLY and CDR2 as FYNNEI. DNA for the CDR3: TGTGCCAGCAGTAGGACAGGGCGAGGATCCTACAATGAGCAGTTCTTC. It yields the protein CASSRTGRGSYNEQFF.

This chain links TRBV5-1 with TRBJ2-1; no clear D gene. Germline V gives CDR1 SGHRS, CDR2 YFSETQ. V dropped 1 base and J dropped 0 bases, with 8 bases sitting between them. This CDR3 contains 15 residues. The CDR3 nucleotides are TGCGCCAGCAGCTTGTTACGGAGCTCCTACAATGAGCAGTTCTTC. Its translation: CASSLLRSSYNEQFF. The variable domain in full, with the rest retrieved from reference TRBV5-1 and TRBJ2-1, is KAGVTQTPRYLIKTRGQQVTLSCSPISGHRSVSWYQQTPGQGLQFLFEYFSETQRNKGNFPGRFSGRQFSNSRSEMNVSTLELGDSALYLCASSLLRSSYNEQFFGPGTRLTVL.

This clone was seen just once. The chain has TRBV12-3 or TRBV12-4 and TRBJ1-1; D call uncertain. V was trimmed by 4 bases and J by 11 bases, leaving 11 bases between them. CDR3 length: 11 amino acids. The CDR3 bases are TGTGCCAGCAGTTCCATTTCGAAGGCTTTCTTT. It translates to CASSSISKAFF.

The chain uses TRBV6-5 and TRBJ1-1; 8 bases fit TRBD1. This CDR3 is built from 13 residues. Germline V CDR1 and CDR2: MNHEY, SVGAGI. The trim removed 6 bases at V and 6 bases at J, leaving 6 bases unmatched. In DNA form, the CDR3 reads TGTGCCAGCAGCCGGACAGGGAGCGCTGAAGCTTTCTTT. Translation gives CASSRTGSAEAFF.

The chain is built from TRBV7-8 and TRBJ2-5, with a possible D match to TRBD2 (6 bases). Deletions cut 7 bases from V and 0 bases from J, with 15 bases between. Germline CDR1 reads SGHVS; CDR2 reads FQNEAQ. The CDR3 has 15 amino acids. CDR3 DNA: TGTGCCAGCACACCAATGGAGGGGAACCAAGAGACCCAGTACTTC. Its translation: CASTPMEGNQETQYF.

The rearrangement joins TRBV6-5 to TRBJ2-1; no definite D call. Trimming stripped 0 bases from V and 0 bases from J, with 9 bases between. The CDR3 contains 16 residues. Germline V gene lookup returns CDR1 MNHEY and CDR2 SVGAGI. The CDR3 sequence is CASSYSIHVSYNEQFF. CDR3 sequence (DNA): TGTGCCAGCAGTTACTCGATCCACGTCTCCTACAATGAGCAGTTCTTC.

This clone was seen once. This chain uses TRBV27 with TRBJ1-2; possibly TRBD1 for D (5 bases). V was pared by 4 bases and J by 3 bases, with 12 bases between. The CDR3 covers 14 residues. Germline loops: CDR1 MNHEY, CDR2 SMNVEV (reference sequence). Here the CDR3 reads CASSSARVDYGYTF. The CDR3 DNA reads TGTGCCAGCAGTTCCGCCAGGGTTGACTATGGCTACACCTTC.

The V call is TRBV6-8, the J call TRBJ1-5; D is uncertain. Germline V gene lookup returns CDR1 MNHGY and CDR2 SAAAGT. V was pared by 6 bases and J by 5 bases, with 11 bases between. The CDR3 extends over 13 amino acids. The DNA of the CDR3 is TGTGCCAGCAGGAGTGGCTGCCATCAGCCCCAGCATTTT. Translation gives CASRSGCHQPQHF.

V gene TRBV6-5 combines with J gene TRBJ1-1; 9 bases are shared with TRBD1. CDR3 length equals 14 residues. J gave up 8 bases and V 5 bases, and 9 bases lay outside the gene matches. Germline V lookup: CDR1 MNHEY, CDR2 SVGAGI. CDR3 DNA sequence: TGTGCCAGCAGTCCGCCGGGACAGGGTGGGGAAGCTTTCTTT. As protein: CASSPPGQGGEAFF.

V and J are TRBV7-2 and TRBJ1-6; 9 bases are shared with TRBD1. CDR1 and CDR2 from the germline V gene are SGHTA and FQGNSA. This CDR3 contains 15 residues. V shed 5 bases and J 8 bases; nucleotides not matched to a gene: 7. In DNA form, the CDR3 reads TGTGCCAGCAGCAACCCTAGGACAGGGGATTCACCCCTCCACTTT. This sequence encodes CASSNPRTGDSPLHF.

The chain couples TRBV7-2 to TRBJ2-1, with 8 bases matching TRBD2. CDR1 and CDR2 from the germline V gene are SGHTA and FQGNSA. Losses at the gene ends were 5 bases for V and 10 bases for J; bases not matched to a gene: 19. The CDR3 has 17 residues. The CDR3 nucleotides are TGTGCCAGCAGCCCGAGTAGGGAGCGGGGGCCGAGAGGAGAGCAGTTCTTC. It specifies CASSPSRERGPRGEQFF. The complete variable domain, with remaining parts taken from reference TRBV7-2 and TRBJ2-1, reads GAGVSQSPSNKVTEKGKDVELRCDPISGHTALYWYRQSLGQGLEFLIYFQGNSAPDKSGLPSDRFSAERTGGSVSTLTIQRTQQEDSAVYLCASSPSRERGPRGEQFFGPGTRLTVL.

This chain uses TRBV5-3 with TRBJ2-5, with TRBD1 identical over 8 bases. TRBV5-3 is given ORF status, its function remaining uncertain. Unmatched junction bases numbered 5, after V lost 5 bases and J lost 5 bases. This CDR3 has 13 amino acids. In DNA, the CDR3 is TGTGCCAGAAGAGGACAGGGAGAGGAGACCCAGTACTTC. Residues: CARRGQGEETQYF.

The J gene is TRBJ2-1, the V gene TRBV19, with TRBD1 identical over 10 bases. Germline-derived CDR1 and CDR2 are LNHDA and SQIVND (reference sequence). The CDR3 totals 15 residues. V gave up 9 bases and J gave up 0 bases; unmatched junction bases: 5. CDR3 in amino acids: CASKRDRGSYNEQFF. The DNA of the CDR3 is TGTGCCAGCAAAAGGGACAGGGGCTCCTACAATGAGCAGTTCTTC.

The gene calls are TRBV7-6 and TRBJ2-7; TRBD2 is a possible D gene (5 bases). V lost 3 bases and J 0 bases, leaving 6 bases between the germline ends. The V gene's germline CDR1 is SGHVS and CDR2 FNYEAQ. CDR3 length: 13 amino acids. The CDR3 loop reads CASSFGVSYEQYF. The CDR3 DNA reads as TGTGCCAGCAGCTTCGGGGTCTCCTACGAGCAGTACTTC.

The gene calls are TRBV19 and TRBJ1-5; 7 bases are shared with TRBD1. The junction had 7 bases not matched to a gene; V was cut back by 5 bases and J by 3 bases. The germline V gene has CDR1 LNHDA and CDR2 SQIVND (reference sequence). The CDR3 runs 15 residues. In DNA, the CDR3 is TGTGCCAGTAGTTTTGACAGGGTTCCCAATCAGCCCCAGCATTTT. Amino acid sequence: CASSFDRVPNQPQHF.

The CDR3 sequence is CSVDLRGWDTQYF. CDR3 nucleotide sequence: TGCAGCGTTGATCTGCGGGGTTGGGATACGCAGTATTTT. The V and J genes are TRBV29-1 and TRBJ2-3; D might be TRBD2 (6 bases). The V end was cut by 3 bases, the J end by 6 bases, with 13 bases between. This CDR3 is built from 13 residues. CDR1 is SQVTM and CDR2 is ANQGSEA in the germline V gene.

The rearrangement joins TRBV7-2 to TRBJ2-3, with 9 nucleotides matching TRBD2. CDR1 and CDR2 from the germline V gene are SGHTA and FQGNSA. The V segment lost 2 bases and the J segment 2 bases; nucleotides outside the gene matches: 8. The CDR3 covers 17 residues. The CDR3 loop is CASSLKASGDITDTQYF. DNA of the CDR3: TGTGCCAGCAGCTTAAAAGCTAGCGGGGACATCACAGATACGCAGTATTTT.

The V call is TRBV6-5, the J call TRBJ2-7, with D perhaps TRBD2 (6 bases). This CDR3 spans 14 amino acids. Germline V gives CDR1 MNHEY, CDR2 SVGAGI. V lost 6 bases to trimming and J lost 3 bases, with 15 bases between them. CDR3 region: CASRRGTPGYEQYF. The CDR3 region has the DNA TGTGCCAGCAGACGAGGGACTCCCGGCTACGAGCAGTACTTC.

V is TRBV5-1 and J is TRBJ2-1; 11 bases match TRBD2. The CDR3 sequence is 16 residues long. Per the germline V gene, CDR1 is SGHRS and CDR2 is YFSETQ. Trimming removed 4 bases from V and 4 bases from J; junction bases left unmatched: 7. CDR3 in DNA: TGCGCCAGCAGCATGGATACTAGCGGGGGTTACAATGAGCAGTTCTTC. Its translation: CASSMDTSGGYNEQFF. Complete variable domain (other parts from reference TRBV5-1 and TRBJ2-1): KAGVTQTPRYLIKTRGQQVTLSCSPISGHRSVSWYQQTPGQGLQFLFEYFSETQRNKGNFPGRFSGRQFSNSRSEMNVSTLELGDSALYLCASSMDTSGGYNEQFFGPGTRLTVL.

This clone was detected once. Lacking the conserved final phenylalanine or tryptophan, this CDR3 likely reflects a read error. The DNA is left out, because the CDR3 cannot be placed on it with certainty; the CDR3 is given as TCRdb lists it. The rearrangement links TRBV21-1 to TRBJ1-1. TRBV21-1 is annotated as a pseudogene. The CDR3 has 11 residues if both end residues are counted. The CDR3 spells CASSKFRGTRA.

This clone showed up just once. This chain connects TRBV7-9 to TRBJ2-1; 10 bases line up with TRBD1. The CDR3 has 15 residues. Looked up from germline, CDR1 is SEHNR and CDR2 is FQNEAQ (reference sequence). V shed 5 bases and J 8 bases; nucleotides not matched to a gene: 9. For the CDR3, the DNA is TGTGCCAGCAGCCCCGCCGGGACAGGGGCCTATGAGCAGTTCTTC. It encodes CASSPAGTGAYEQFF.

This clone was seen just once. The chain recombines TRBV7-8 with TRBJ1-2; 8 bases align to TRBD1. CDR1 is SGHVS, CDR2 FQNEAQ, per germline. Trimming took 5 bases from V and 7 from J; bases not matched to a gene: 9. The CDR3 totals 14 residues. The CDR3 spells CASSPSRTGPGYTF. The CDR3 DNA reads TGTGCCAGCAGCCCATCGAGGACAGGGCCTGGCTACACCTTC. Filled out from reference TRBV7-8 and TRBJ1-2, the complete variable domain reads GAGVSQSPRYKVAKRGQDVALRCDPISGHVSLFWYQQALGQGPEFLTYFQNEAQLDKSGLPSDRFFAERPEGSVSTLKIQRTQQEDSAVYLCASSPSRTGPGYTFGSGTRLTVV.